These 3 T cell receptor beta chains share one sample of origin, sequenced in a study of T cells in Graves' hyperthyroidism and ophthalmopathy. It was RNA transcripts that yielded the amplified TCR beta CDR3 regions. Using the HTBI primer set, a first-round RT-PCR was run on the TCR CDR3. TCRdb re-called the multiplex PCR reads with MiXCR, one entry per CDR3 protein. The data hold roughly 500,000 distinct CDR3 sequences, with under 60% observed a single time. Sequencing was performed on peripheral blood or thyroid tissue (not recorded which). Source of these receptors: an adult woman with Graves' disease, either hyperthyroidism or ophthalmopathy (not recorded which).

Ten or more counts support this clonotype. The V and J genes are TRBV29-1 and TRBJ2-6, with D uncertain. V gave up 4 bases and J gave up 0 bases, with 7 bases separating them. The CDR3 loop spans 14 amino acids. Germline values: CDR1 SQVTM, CDR2 ANQGSEA. CDR3: CSVASTSGANVLTF. The CDR3 DNA reads TGCAGCGTTGCATCGACCTCTGGGGCCAACGTCCTGACTTTC. Full variable domain (missing parts from reference TRBV29-1 and TRBJ2-6): SAVISQKPSRDICQRGTSLTIQCQVDSQVTMMFWYRQQPGQSLTLIATANQGSEATYESGFVIDKFPISRPNLTFSTLTVSNMSPEDSSIYLCSVASTSGANVLTFGAGSRLTVL.

The sample holds many counts of this clonotype. The rearrangement joins TRBV5-5 to TRBJ2-7; D is possibly TRBD1 or TRBD2 (5 bases each). Per the germline V gene, CDR1 is SGHKS and CDR2 is YYEKEE (reference sequence). The CDR3 has 14 residues. The V gene lost 3 bases and the J gene lost 4 bases, with 14 bases spanning the gap. The CDR3 is CASSYGTGIYEQYF. As DNA, the CDR3 is TGTGCCAGCAGCTATGGGACCGGGATTTACGAGCAGTACTTC.

This clonotype occurred a few times. The rearrangement uses TRBV28 and TRBJ1-1; 7 bases match TRBD1. The ends lost 5 bases at V and 5 bases at J; junction bases unmatched: 11. The CDR3 is made up of 15 amino acids. CDR1 MDHEN and CDR2 SYDVKM come from the germline V gene. The CDR3: CASSPFRGGRTEAFF. As DNA, the CDR3 is TGTGCCAGCAGTCCCTTCAGGGGGGGGAGAACTGAAGCTTTCTTT.